This T cell receptor (beta chain) is drawn from a study of high-grade serous ovarian cancer treatment subgroups. Study overall: On average, approximately 15,000 reads and about 6,800 unique TCR beta rearrangements were obtained per sample.

Notes on the study in general: Only CDR3 was analyzed; CDR1 and CDR2 were not. Same-patient tumor repertoires overlapped at roughly 0.1 to 0.85; different patients barely overlapped.

Only in-frame clones appear in the TCRdb table, and some are missing; sequencing was by immunoSEQ multiplex PCR. The sample yields 8,000 or so clones, 70% to 80% seen once. Tumor samples were taken before definitive surgery or chemotherapy. Trimming stripped 7 bases from V and 0 bases from J, with 22 bases between. CDR3 length equals 18 residues. Germline assignment: CDR1 LNHDA and CDR2 SQIVND (reference sequence). As concerns this clone: Its antigen is unidentified.

The V and J genes are TRBV19 and TRBJ1-3; maybe TRBD1 (6 bases). Sequenced material: tumor tissue. The clonotype originates from a human donor with high-grade serous ovarian cancer. The CDR3 nucleotides are TGTGCCAGTACCGTCGGCCCGGGACACCTATACTCTGGAAACACCATATATTTT. Translated, it gives CASTVGPGHLYSGNTIYF.